This T cell receptor beta chain was recovered during a study of identical twins. Points from the study as a whole: Twins shared out-of-frame alpha sequences with excess low generation probability. Twins shared beta out-of-frame sequences in excess, but this excess was weaker.

With V trimmed by 6 bases and J by 3 bases, 5 bases remained unmatched. Per germline, CDR1 SEHNR and CDR2 FQNEAQ (reference sequence). The CDR3 is 14 residues long. Each CDR3 protein is one row after TCRdb ran MiXCR on the 5' RACE reads. The sample records roughly 230,000 distinct CDR3 sequences, around 8.3% being singletons. This clonotype was detected ten times or more. What it binds is not known. The same data also went into a second study, on yellow fever vaccine responses in identical twins. That work states: Convergence reportedly seemed to mark part of the twins' vaccine T cell response, with personalization marking the rest.

The sequence was collected from a woman younger than 35 in good health. The chain couples TRBV7-9 to TRBJ2-7; TRBD2 matches at 10 bases. Sequencing was carried out using CD8+ T cells sorted from blood. The CDR3 nucleotides are TGTGCCAGCAGTCAGGAGCGGGAGGGCTACGAGCAGTACTTC. Its translation is CASSQEREGYEQYF.